Listed below are T cell receptor beta chains from one sample, sequenced in a study of blood T cell repertoires in COVID-19. Libraries were prepared by immunoSEQ multiplex PCR; TCRdb keeps only in-frame clonotypes and omits some of them. The data show tens of thousands of clones, with more than 75% seen just once and about 5% held by the top ten. The sequencing sample was made of peripheral blood. The receptors here all came from a man aged 50 to 59 with active or convalescent COVID-19. The CDR3 runs from the conserved cysteine through the conserved F or W. D genes are given only for firm matches. Clone size is not always given. Where it is, it says once, few, many or a class for expanded clones.

abundance	j_gene	d_gene	len	v_gene	CDR3aa	CDR3nt
.	TRBJ2-5	.	12	TRBV30	CAWSVQQETQYF	TGTGCCTGGAGTGTTCAGCAAGAGACCCAGTACTTC
.	TRBJ1-2	TRBD1	16	TRBV5-1	CASSIGDSQANYGYTF	TGCGCCAGCAGCATCGGGGACAGCCAAGCTAACTATGGCTACACCTTC
.	TRBJ1-5	.	14	TRBV4-3	CASSPTDSNQPQHF	TGCGCCAGCAGCCCGACAGATAGCAATCAGCCCCAGCATTTT
.	TRBJ1-1	.	15	TRBV9	CASSVGNTKNTEAFF	TGTGCCAGCAGCGTAGGAAACACGAAGAACACTGAAGCTTTCTTT
once	TRBJ2-1	TRBD2	13	TRBV27	CASSPHSREGQFF	TGTGCCAGCAGTCCCCACAGTAGGGAGGGGCAGTTCTTC
few	TRBJ2-2	TRBD2	16	TRBV3-1/TRBV3-2	CASSQASGGVAGELFF	TGTGCCAGCAGCCAAGCTAGCGGGGGAGTGGCCGGGGAGCTGTTTTTT
.	TRBJ2-5	.	11	TRBV10-3	CAIRGRETQYF	TGTGCCATCAGGGGCAGGGAGACCCAGTACTTC
.	TRBJ1-1	.	14	TRBV28	CASSLVMVRGEAFF	TGTGCCAGCAGTTTGGTCATGGTCAGGGGTGAAGCTTTCTTT
.	TRBJ2-1	.	11	TRBV20-1	CSAPIAYEQFF	TGCAGTGCTCCTATCGCTTATGAGCAGTTCTTC
.	TRBJ2-4	TRBD2	15	TRBV7-9	CASSLDAGGGNIQYF	TGTGCCAGCAGCTTAGATGCGGGGGGTGGAAACATTCAGTACTTC
many	TRBJ1-5	.	17	TRBV2	CASSGGATGKGNQPQHF	TGTGCCAGCAGTGGGGGAGCTACAGGGAAAGGGAATCAGCCCCAGCATTTT
.	TRBJ1-5	.	14	TRBV28	CASSLGGTNQPQHF	TGTGCCAGCAGTTTAGGCGGCACTAATCAGCCCCAGCATTTT
.	TRBJ2-5	.	15	TRBV7-7	CASKPLRTDRETQYF	TGTGCCAGCAAACCCCTGAGGACAGACAGGGAGACCCAGTACTTC
few	TRBJ1-1	.	14	TRBV4-1	CASSQAPRYTEAFF	TGCGCCAGCAGCCAAGCTCCGCGGTACACTGAAGCTTTCTTT
few	TRBJ1-2	.	14	TRBV7-2	CASSFSQGSFGYTF	TGTGCCAGCAGCTTTAGCCAGGGCTCCTTTGGCTACACCTTC
.	TRBJ2-7	.	12	TRBV6-6	CASNSPQGPQYF	TGTGCCAGCAACTCGCCACAGGGACCCCAGTACTTC
.	TRBJ2-2	TRBD1	14	TRBV24-1	CATSRTGPTGELFF	TGTGCCACCAGTAGGACAGGACCAACCGGGGAGCTGTTTTTT
.	TRBJ1-1	TRBD1	14	TRBV18	CASSPQGARAEAFF	TGTGCCAGCTCACCGCAGGGGGCTAGGGCTGAAGCTTTCTTT
.	TRBJ2-3	.	15	TRBV7-6	CASSLLTESTDTQYF	TGTGCCAGCAGCTTACTGACAGAGAGCACAGATACGCAGTATTTT
.	TRBJ2-3	.	12	TRBV28	CASSTTEDTQYF	TGTGCCAGCAGTACAACGGAGGATACGCAGTATTTT
.	TRBJ2-3	TRBD2	16	TRBV9	CASSVVLAGGADTQYF	TGTGCCAGCAGCGTAGTACTAGCGGGGGGTGCAGATACGCAGTATTTT
.	TRBJ1-4	.	16	TRBV27	CASSPRQAQANEKLFF	TGTGCCAGCAGTCCCCGCCAAGCACAGGCGAACGAAAAACTGTTTTTT
.	TRBJ1-1	TRBD1	13	TRBV29-1	CSVGQDGNTEAFF	TGCAGCGTAGGACAGGACGGGAACACTGAAGCTTTCTTT
.	TRBJ1-5	.	13	TRBV30	CAWSAGSNQPQHF	TGTGCCTGGAGTGCAGGAAGCAATCAGCCCCAGCATTTT
once	TRBJ2-3	TRBD2	17	TRBV7-2	CATHSGASGGHTDTQYF	TGTGCCACCCACAGCGGGGCTAGCGGGGGACACACAGATACGCAGTATTTT
.	TRBJ2-1	.	12	TRBV24-1	CATRGSYNEQFF	TGTGCCACCCGGGGCTCCTACAATGAGCAGTTCTTC
.	TRBJ1-4	TRBD1	15	TRBV27	CASSYRGLGGEKLFF	TGTGCCAGCAGCTACAGGGGGCTGGGAGGGGAAAAACTGTTTTTT
.	TRBJ2-3	.	15	TRBV7-2	CASSPMGTYTDTQYF	TGTGCCAGCAGCCCAATGGGGACTTACACAGATACGCAGTATTTT
.	TRBJ2-1	TRBD2	14	TRBV7-2	CANKRLAGVGEQFF	TGTGCCAACAAGAGACTAGCGGGGGTGGGTGAGCAGTTCTTC
.	TRBJ1-5	TRBD1	13	TRBV28	CASDRTGGVPQHF	TGTGCCAGCGATAGGACAGGGGGCGTCCCCCAGCATTTT
.	TRBJ1-1	TRBD1	15	TRBV6-5	CASSYPGQGPTEAFF	TGTGCCAGCAGTTACCCGGGACAGGGGCCCACTGAAGCTTTCTTT
.	TRBJ2-3	.	15	TRBV15	CATSWVAPSTDTQYF	TGTGCCACCAGCTGGGTAGCGCCTAGCACAGATACGCAGTATTTT
.	TRBJ1-2	.	13	TRBV28	CASTPGGNYGYTF	TGTGCCAGCACCCCGGGGGGGAACTATGGCTACACCTTC
.	TRBJ2-1	TRBD2	15	TRBV11-2	CASSTQGLAVNEQFF	TGTGCCAGCAGCACCCAGGGACTAGCGGTAAATGAGCAGTTCTTC
once	TRBJ1-5	TRBD1	13	TRBV19	CASNQGVEQPQHF	TGTGCCAGTAATCAGGGGGTCGAGCAGCCCCAGCATTTT
.	TRBJ1-5	.	15	TRBV9	CASSVSDTATQPQHF	TGTGCCAGCAGCGTCTCCGACACTGCGACGCAGCCCCAGCATTTT
.	TRBJ1-1	.	16	TRBV21-1	CASSEAGQGRNTEAFF	TGTGCCAGCAGCGAGGCCGGACAGGGGAGGAACACTGAAGCTTTCTTT
.	TRBJ2-2	TRBD2	14	TRBV28	CASSGLAGGGELFF	TGTGCCAGCAGTGGACTAGCGGGGGGAGGGGAGCTGTTTTTT
.	TRBJ2-6	.	18	TRBV5-1	CASSNKQSGVGGANVLTF	TGCGCCAGCAGCAACAAACAATCGGGGGTTGGTGGGGCCAACGTCCTGACTTTC
.	TRBJ2-5	TRBD2	16	TRBV19	CASSTSGGAGQETQYF	TGTGCCAGTAGTACTAGCGGGGGGGCCGGCCAAGAGACCCAGTACTTC
.	TRBJ2-1	TRBD2	14	TRBV6-5	CASKGTSGYNEQFF	TGTGCCAGCAAGGGGACTAGCGGTTACAATGAGCAGTTCTTC
.	TRBJ1-5	.	17	TRBV10-3	CAISEFGEGSSNQPQHF	TGTGCCATCAGTGAGTTCGGGGAGGGCTCGAGCAATCAGCCCCAGCATTTT
.	TRBJ1-1	TRBD1	16	TRBV7-8	CASSLGTGKMNTEAFF	TGTGCCAGCAGCTTAGGGACAGGGAAGATGAACACTGAAGCTTTCTTT
once	TRBJ2-7	TRBD1	12	TRBV5-6	CASSFRGLEQYF	TGTGCCAGCAGTTTTAGGGGGCTCGAGCAGTACTTC
.	TRBJ2-7	.	12	TRBV2	CASSAQSYEQYF	TGTGCCAGCAGTGCCCAATCCTACGAGCAGTACTTC
.	TRBJ2-1	TRBD2	16	TRBV5-5	CASSSYLAGANNEQFF	TGTGCCAGCAGCTCCTACCTAGCGGGGGCCAACAATGAGCAGTTCTTC
once	TRBJ2-4	TRBD1	17	TRBV19	CATKMGTGTGLENIQYF	TGTGCCACTAAGATGGGAACCGGGACAGGGCTGGAGAACATTCAGTACTTC